These 24 T cell receptor beta chains were sequenced from one sample in a study of identical twins. One entry per CDR3 protein results from TCRdb running MiXCR on the 5' RACE reads. The profile covers hundreds of thousands of distinct CDR3 sequences, with roughly 18% appearing a single time and roughly 14% taken by the ten largest. The same specimen was also included in a second study, on T cells expressing NK-cell markers.

The sample comprised PBMCs. These receptors were obtained from a woman between 18 and 30 years old in good health.

The rearrangement uses TRBV20-1 and TRBJ2-1, with D tentatively TRBD1 or TRBD2 (5 bases each). The CDR3 has 14 residues. Per the germline V gene, CDR1 is DFQATT and CDR2 is SNEGSKA (reference sequence). V was cut by 3 bases and J by 0 bases, with 9 bases left in between. The CDR3 loop reads CSARGVISYNEQFF. The CDR3 DNA sequence: TGCAGTGCTAGGGGGGTGATCTCCTACAATGAGCAGTTCTTC.

This clonotype was detected a few times. This chain connects TRBV15 to TRBJ1-4; possible D gene TRBD1, 5 bases. The ends were cut back, 9 bases at V and 8 bases at J, with 16 bases in the middle. The length of the CDR3 is 13 residues. Germline CDR1 reads LNHNV; CDR2 reads YYDKDF (reference sequence). In nucleotides, the CDR3 is TGTGCCACTAGACGGCAGGGTGAAGAAAAACTGTTTTTT. This codes for CATRRQGEEKLFF.

This clonotype showed up just a few times. The rearrangement links TRBV12-3 or TRBV12-4 to TRBJ2-1; D might be TRBD1 or TRBD2, each matching 6 bases. V gave up 3 bases and J gave up 9 bases, with 9 bases separating them. The CDR3 consists of 12 residues. The DNA for the CDR3 is TGTGCCAGCAGTTTCCGGGGGCTTGAGCAGTTCTTC. As protein: CASSFRGLEQFF.

V gene TRBV29-1 combines with J gene TRBJ2-3; no clear D. This CDR3 is built from 10 residues. CDR1 SQVTM and CDR2 ANQGSEA come from the germline V gene. V was cut by 5 bases and J by 5 bases, with 5 bases left in between. CDR3 sequence: CSVRVDTQYF. The CDR3 DNA is TGCAGCGTTCGAGTAGATACGCAGTATTTT.

This clonotype was seen a handful of times. V is TRBV5-1 and J is TRBJ2-6; TRBD1 matches at 8 bases. This CDR3 spans 16 amino acids. CDR1 is SGHRS and CDR2 is YFSETQ in the germline V gene. J was trimmed by 0 bases and V by 7 bases; bases with no gene match: 6. CDR3 sequence reads: CASYGTGSSGANVLTF. The CDR3, as DNA: TGCGCCAGCTATGGGACAGGCTCCTCTGGGGCCAACGTCCTGACTTTC.

This sequence joins TRBV7-9 and TRBJ2-7, with a weak D call TRBD2 (7 bases). Trimming left V 5 bases short and J 2 bases short, with 16 bases between. The CDR3 length is 15 residues. Germline V gene sequence: CDR1 SEHNR, CDR2 FQNEAQ (reference sequence). CDR3 region: CASSTTGGGPYEQYF. Here the CDR3 DNA reads TGTGCCAGCAGCACAACGGGGGGCGGCCCCTACGAGCAGTACTTC. Drawing the rest from reference TRBV7-9 and TRBJ2-7, the complete variable domain is DTGVSQNPRHKITKRGQNVTFRCDPISEHNRLYWYRQTLGQGPEFLTYFQNEAQLEKSRLLSDRFSAERPKGSFSTLEIQRTEQGDSAMYLCASSTTGGGPYEQYFGPGTRLTVT.

In this sample, this clonotype turned up a few times. The CDR3 is CASSLYREANYGYTF. CDR3 coding DNA: TGTGCCAGCAGCTTATACAGGGAGGCGAACTATGGCTACACCTTC. The chain links TRBV7-2 to TRBJ1-2; TRBD1 might be the D (6 bases). The germline V gene has CDR1 SGHTA and CDR2 FQGNSA. The ends were cut back, 2 bases at V and 2 bases at J, with 12 bases in the middle. The CDR3 spans 15 residues. Drawing the rest from reference TRBV7-2 and TRBJ1-2, the complete variable domain is GAGVSQSPSNKVTEKGKDVELRCDPISGHTALYWYRQSLGQGLEFLIYFQGNSAPDKSGLPSDRFSAERTGGSVSTLTIQRTQQEDSAVYLCASSLYREANYGYTFGSGTRLTVV.

This clonotype was detected only a few times. The rearrangement uses TRBV4-3 and TRBJ2-1; D is possibly TRBD2 (5 bases). The CDR3 runs to 17 residues. CDR1 and CDR2 from the germline V gene are LGHNA and YSLEER. V was shortened by 1 base and J by 5 bases, with 18 bases between the two germline ends. DNA for the CDR3: TGCGCCAGCAGCCAAGTACTAAAACGGACTCAGAACAATGAGCAGTTCTTC. Its translation: CASSQVLKRTQNNEQFF.

The V and J genes are TRBV7-8 and TRBJ2-3; D may be TRBD1 or TRBD2 (5 bases each). CDR1 is SGHVS and CDR2 is FQNEAQ in the germline V gene. This CDR3 is built from 13 residues. With 1 base removed from V and 9 bases from J, the gap between germline ends came to 11 bases. The DNA for the CDR3 is TGTGCCAGCAGCTTAGAGGGGAGACACACGCAGTATTTT. It codes for CASSLEGRHTQYF.

The V call is TRBV27, the J call TRBJ2-1; TRBD2 is a possible D gene (6 bases). Germline lookup yields CDR1 MNHEY and CDR2 SMNVEV (reference sequence). V shed 6 bases and J shed 0 bases, with 15 bases lying between them. The CDR3 is 16 amino acids. The DNA of the CDR3 is TGTGCCAGCAGCCGCAGGCAGCGGGCCTCCTACAATGAGCAGTTCTTC. Encoded protein: CASSRRQRASYNEQFF.

The chain uses TRBV6-4 and TRBJ2-7; no reliable D call. CDR1 and CDR2 from the germline V gene are MRHNA and SNTAGT. This CDR3 has 14 residues. The V gene lost 7 bases and the J gene lost 4 bases, with 17 bases spanning the gap. The DNA of the CDR3 is TGTGCCAGCACTACTATTAGGAAAGGTTACGAGCAGTACTTC. Protein product: CASTTIRKGYEQYF.

This clonotype was observed a handful of times. This chain links TRBV7-9 with TRBJ1-1, with D maybe TRBD1 (5 bases). Trimming shortened V by 1 base and J by 1 base, and 10 bases separated the two germline ends. In germline, CDR1 is SEHNR, CDR2 FQNEAQ (reference sequence). There are 15 residues in the CDR3. In DNA, the CDR3 is TGTGCCAGCAGCTTAGGGTTAGGGGCGAACACTGAAGCTTTCTTT. This sequence encodes CASSLGLGANTEAFF.

A note on this clonotype: This may come from a read error, since a much larger clone is one base off. The rearrangement links TRBV12-3 or TRBV12-4 to TRBJ1-1; D remains unclear. This CDR3 has 15 amino acids. Here the CDR3 DNA reads TGTGCCAGCACCCCGGCCGGGCAGAAGAACACTGAAGCTCTCTTT. Residues: CASTPAGQKNTEALF.

The J gene is TRBJ1-3, the V gene TRBV12-3 or TRBV12-4, with 7 positions matching TRBD1. The CDR3 is made up of 16 amino acids. J gave up 0 bases and V 7 bases, and 9 bases lay outside the gene matches. The CDR3 loop reads CASTRDSPTSGNTIYF. CDR3 nucleotides: TGTGCCAGCACCAGGGACAGCCCTACCTCTGGAAACACCATATATTTT.

This sequence joins TRBV5-1 and TRBJ2-2, with 9 bases that match TRBD2. The V segment lost 0 bases and the J segment 4 bases; nucleotides outside the gene matches: 7. This CDR3 comprises 17 residues. The V gene's germline CDR1 is SGHRS and CDR2 YFSETQ. The CDR3 region is CASSLAVVAGVTGELFF. The CDR3, as DNA: TGCGCCAGCAGCTTGGCCGTAGTAGCGGGAGTCACCGGGGAGCTGTTTTTT.

This clonotype came up a few times. The V and J genes are TRBV6-5 and TRBJ2-3; TRBD2 might be the D (6 bases). Trimming stripped 1 base from V and 5 bases from J, with 10 bases between. The CDR3 totals 14 residues. Germline CDR1 and CDR2: MNHEY and SVGAGI. CDR3 sequence: CASSYFGSGDTQYF. In DNA form, the CDR3 reads TGTGCCAGCAGTTACTTCGGGAGTGGAGATACGCAGTATTTT.

In DNA, the CDR3 is TGCAGCGTTGGCGGGACAGGCTACGAGCAGTACTTC. This codes for CSVGGTGYEQYF. The V and J genes are TRBV29-1 and TRBJ2-7; TRBD1 agrees at 8 bases. CDR1 SQVTM and CDR2 ANQGSEA come from the germline V gene. After removal of 4 bases from V and 3 bases from J, the junction contained 2 bases not matched to a gene. CDR3 length equals 12 residues.

The genes are TRBV12-3 or TRBV12-4 and TRBJ2-3; no clear D. The CDR3 sequence is 13 residues long. The germline V and J ends were trimmed by 3 bases and 4 bases, with 8 bases remaining between them. The CDR3 region is CASSLSYPDTQYF. The CDR3, as DNA: TGTGCCAGCAGTTTGAGTTACCCAGATACGCAGTATTTT.

The chain recombines TRBV12-3 or TRBV12-4 with TRBJ2-6, with a tentative D call TRBD2 (7 bases). There are 14 residues in the CDR3. V shed 5 bases and J shed 12 bases, with 17 bases lying between them. The DNA for the CDR3 is TGTGCCAGCAGTCTTAGGGGGGGCTGGGGCGTCCTGACTTTC. Encoded protein: CASSLRGGWGVLTF.

This clonotype has more than one count but fewer than ten. The chain combines TRBV20-1 with TRBJ2-2, with 7 bases aligning to TRBD1. This CDR3 region has 14 residues. Looked up from germline, CDR1 is DFQATT and CDR2 is SNEGSKA (reference sequence). V trimming: 3 bases; J trimming: 4 bases; junction bases outside the gene matches: 5. The CDR3 region is CSASWAGGTGELFF. The CDR3, as DNA: TGCAGTGCTAGTTGGGCAGGGGGCACCGGGGAGCTGTTTTTT.

This clonotype was counted only a few times. The chain employs TRBV5-1 and TRBJ1-4, with a possible D match to TRBD1 (6 bases). Germline lookup yields CDR1 SGHRS and CDR2 YFSETQ. Trimming took 2 bases from V and 8 from J, leaving 13 bases between them. The CDR3 is 14 residues long. For the CDR3, the DNA is TGCGCCAGCAGCTTTGGGACAACGGGAGAAAAACTGTTTTTT. This encodes CASSFGTTGEKLFF.

This clonotype turned up a few times. The chain couples TRBV7-9 to TRBJ2-5; no clear D gene. The CDR3 spans 13 residues. Germline V lookup: CDR1 SEHNR, CDR2 FQNEAQ (reference sequence). The V and J ends lost 5 bases and 5 bases respectively, with 12 bases between them. CDR3 amino acids: CASSPNSIETQYF. CDR3 DNA: TGTGCCAGCAGCCCAAACAGCATTGAGACCCAGTACTTC.

The rearrangement links TRBV20-1 to TRBJ2-3; 8 nucleotides match TRBD2. The germline gives CDR1 DFQATT, CDR2 SNEGSKA (reference sequence). The junction had 12 bases not matched to a gene; V was cut back by 2 bases and J by 2 bases. This CDR3 is 17 amino acids long. In nucleotides, the CDR3 is TGCAGTGCTAGACCTAAGGGGAGGGGACTAGTCACAGATACGCAGTATTTT. Residues: CSARPKGRGLVTDTQYF.

This clonotype was recorded a few times. The V call is TRBV10-1, the J call TRBJ2-2; D gene ambiguous. The CDR3 has 12 residues. The germline CDR1 and CDR2 sequences are WNHNN and SYGVQD (reference sequence). Trimming cost V 9 bases and J 6 bases, with 11 bases left between them. CDR3 coding DNA: TGCGCCAGTGCGAGTCGCGCCGGGGAGCTGTTTTTT. It yields the protein CASASRAGELFF.